This is a list of T cell receptor beta chains from one sample in a study of T cell changes during pregnancy in multiple sclerosis. The protocol was immunoSEQ multiplex PCR, while the TCRdb copy is restricted to in-frame clones and leaves out a portion. There are 50,000 or so clones in the sample; 90% to 95% occur only once, and about 0.6% lies in the top ten. Material: CD4+ T cells from peripheral blood mononuclear cells, obtained in the second trimester of pregnancy. The receptors here all came from a female donor with multiple sclerosis, enrolled in a pregnancy study. The CDR3 runs from the conserved cysteine through the conserved F or W. The D gene is left open where the match is weak. Some rows mark clone size as missing; the rest say once, few, many or name a class of expanded clone.

j_call v_call clone_size d_call cdr3_nt cdr3_aa
TRBJ2-7 TRBV6-1 . . TGTGCCAGCAGTGAGTCGGTGTTCTCACGACTTCTGGCCTACGAGCAGTACTTC CASSESVFSRLLAYEQYF
TRBJ1-1 TRBV5-1 . . TGCGCCAGCAGCTTGGAGACAGGATGGAAAACTGAAGCTTTCTTT CASSLETGWKTEAFF
TRBJ2-1 TRBV6-1 . TRBD1 TGTGCCAGCAGTGAATCCGGCCCCGGGACAGTAAAATACAATGAGCAGTTCTTC CASSESGPGTVKYNEQFF
TRBJ1-1 TRBV2 . . TGTGCCAGCAAGATAGAGATCCTGAACACTGAAGCTTTCTTT CASKIEILNTEAFF
TRBJ1-2 TRBV30 . TRBD1 TGTGCCTGGAGTGTACGAGATGACAGGGGGCGCGGAGGCTACACCTTC CAWSVRDDRGRGGYTF
TRBJ1-1 TRBV6-6 . . TGTGCCAGCAGCGTAGAGAGGACTGAAGCTTTCTTT CASSVERTEAFF
TRBJ1-1 TRBV7-8 . . TGTGCCAGCAGCGAAGACATGAACACTGAAGCTTTCTTT CASSEDMNTEAFF
TRBJ1-2 TRBV14 . . TGTGCCAGCAGCCAAGAGAACAGCCCCTCAAGTGGCTACACCTTC CASSQENSPSSGYTF
TRBJ2-1 TRBV25-1 . . TGTGCCAGCATGGAAGGGACACCCTACAATGAGCAGTTCTTC CASMEGTPYNEQFF
TRBJ2-1 TRBV2 . TRBD2 TGTGCCAGCGGGAGCGTGGCGGGGGGCCCTAGCTCCTACAATGAGCAGTTCTTC CASGSVAGGPSSYNEQFF
TRBJ2-6 TRBV7-2 . TRBD1 TGTGCCAGCATAAACAGGGGTAGGGCCAACGTCCTGACTTTC CASINRGRANVLTF
TRBJ2-7 TRBV6-1 once TRBD2 TGTGCCAGCAGCGCCGGGAGGGATGGAGAGCAGTACTTC CASSAGRDGEQYF
TRBJ1-6 TRBV27 . TRBD1 TGTGCCAGCAGTGTAACTTCTGGACAGGGCTGGAATTCACCCCTCCACTTT CASSVTSGQGWNSPLHF
TRBJ2-3 TRBV5-1 . . TGCGCCAGCGGGAGGGGGGACCTTGGCGATACGCAGTATTTT CASGRGDLGDTQYF
TRBJ1-3 TRBV7-2 . TRBD1 TGTGCCAGCAGCTCAAGGACAGGGAGCTCTGGAAACACCATATATTTT CASSSRTGSSGNTIYF
TRBJ1-2 TRBV5-5 . . TGTGCCAGCAGCTTGGCCATTCGGGAGGGCTACACCTTC CASSLAIREGYTF
TRBJ1-2 TRBV6-6 . . TGTGCCAGCAGCCCCCCGGGGGGATACTATGGCTACACCTTC CASSPPGGYYGYTF
TRBJ2-1 TRBV5-1 . TRBD1 TGCGCCAGCATCTTGGGACAGGGGGATGCGAGTGAGCAGTTCTTC CASILGQGDASEQFF
TRBJ2-5 TRBV10-1 . TRBD2 TGCGCCAGCAGTGAGTCAAGGGCTAGCGGGGAAGAGACCCAGTACTTC CASSESRASGEETQYF
TRBJ2-7 TRBV6-5 . TRBD1 TGTGCCAGCAGGCTGCCGGGACAGGGGAGGTACGAGCAGTACTTC CASRLPGQGRYEQYF
TRBJ1-5 TRBV4-2 . . TGTGCCAGCAGCCAAGGTCGCGATCAGCCCCAGCATTTT CASSQGRDQPQHF
TRBJ1-2 TRBV19 . TRBD1 TGTGCCAGCTGCTGGAGGCAGGGGGTCTATGGCTACACCTTC CASCWRQGVYGYTF
TRBJ1-3 TRBV7-9 . TRBD1 TGTGCCAGCAGCGCAGGGGGCTACTCTGGAAACACCATATATTTT CASSAGGYSGNTIYF
TRBJ1-1 TRBV7-2 . . TGTGCCAGCAGCTTAGCGCTGACAGTTAGTGAAGCTTTCTTT CASSLALTVSEAFF
TRBJ1-1 TRBV25-1 . TRBD1 TGTGCCAGCAGGAGGGACAGCTCGAACACTGAAGCTTTCTTT CASRRDSSNTEAFF
TRBJ2-5 TRBV6-1 . TRBD1 TGTGCCAGCAGTCCTCGGTTGGGACAGGGGGTTGGGTACTTC CASSPRLGQGVGYF
TRBJ1-1 TRBV19 . TRBD1 TGTGCCAGTAGTATTCAGGGGGGTAGGACTGAAGCTTTCTTT CASSIQGGRTEAFF
TRBJ1-4 TRBV7-2 . TRBD1 TGTGCCAGCAGCCCAGGGGGAGGTAATGAAAAACTGTTTTTT CASSPGGGNEKLFF
TRBJ2-2 TRBV2 . . TGTGCCAGCAGGAGAGACAGGCACACCGGGGAGCTGTTTTTT CASRRDRHTGELFF
TRBJ2-3 TRBV5-5 . TRBD2 TGTGCCAGCAGCTCGGGACTATACACAGATACGCAGTATTTT CASSSGLYTDTQYF
TRBJ2-7 TRBV14 . . TGTGCCAGCAGCCAATATCCCGGACAGACCTACGAGCAGTACTTC CASSQYPGQTYEQYF
TRBJ1-4 TRBV23-1 . . TGCGCCAGACAATCAAGCAGGGAGCGGGTTGAAAAACTGTTTTTT CARQSSRERVEKLFF
TRBJ2-7 TRBV7-2 . TRBD1 TGTGCCAGCAGCTTAGTGGGGACAGGGGGCCTTTACGAGCAGTACTTC CASSLVGTGGLYEQYF
TRBJ2-1 TRBV5-6 . . TGTGCCAGCAGCGATTTAGGGGGGGGGAATGAGCAGTTCTTC CASSDLGGGNEQFF
TRBJ2-2 TRBV25-1 . TRBD1 TGTGCCATGGGACAGGGAGGCACCGGGGAGCTGTTTTTT CAMGQGGTGELFF
TRBJ2-3 TRBV7-3 . TRBD2 TGTGCCAGCAGCGCGTCTAGCGGGTTGGGCGCAGATACGCAGTATTTT CASSASSGLGADTQYF
TRBJ1-2 TRBV19 . TRBD1 TGTGCCAGTAGTGAACAGGGGTTCTATGGCTACACCTTC CASSEQGFYGYTF
TRBJ2-2 TRBV6-4 few . TGTGCCAGCAGAGGACAATCCACCGGGGAGCTGTTTTTT CASRGQSTGELFF
TRBJ1-6 TRBV5-6 . . TGTGCCAGCAGCAGCCTCGGGGTAGATAATTCACCCCTCCACTTT CASSSLGVDNSPLHF
TRBJ2-3 TRBV6-1 . . TGTGCCAGCAGTGAATCTGGGGGCAGGACGCAGTATTTT CASSESGGRTQYF
TRBJ2-7 TRBV7-2 . . TGTGCCAGCAGCTCCTGGCTAGGCGAGCAGTACTTC CASSSWLGEQYF
TRBJ2-7 TRBV7-2 . TRBD1 TGTGCCAGCAGCCCAGGACAGGGGAACTACGAGCAGTACTTC CASSPGQGNYEQYF
TRBJ1-2 TRBV7-2 . TRBD1 TGTGCCAGCAGCTTGGCAGGGGGTACGAGCTATGGCTACACCTTC CASSLAGGTSYGYTF
TRBJ2-5 TRBV5-1 . TRBD1 TGCGCCAGCAGCCAACGCAGAAACGACAGGGGACGGGGGGAGACCCAGTACTTC CASSQRRNDRGRGETQYF
TRBJ2-1 TRBV6-6 . TRBD1 TGTGCCAGCATGAACAGGGGCAATGAGCAGTTCTTC CASMNRGNEQFF
TRBJ2-2 TRBV6-1 . . TGTGCCAGCAGTGTACCCCGGAGGGACACCGGGGAGCTGTTTTTT CASSVPRRDTGELFF
TRBJ2-7 TRBV5-5 . TRBD2 TGTGCCAGCAGGACAACGCTAGCGGGGGGGCCCTACGAGCAGTACTTC CASRTTLAGGPYEQYF
TRBJ1-1 TRBV5-4 . . TGTGCCAGCAGTTCCGGGGGGTGGGGCACTGAAGCTTTCTTT CASSSGGWGTEAFF
TRBJ1-4 TRBV7-9 . . TGTGCCAGCAGCTTAGCGGCCCCCATGGCCGAAAAACTGTTTTTT CASSLAAPMAEKLFF
TRBJ2-7 TRBV6-5 . TRBD2 TGTGCCAGCCATCCCCCGGGGGGGCCGTCCTACGAGCAGTACTTC CASHPPGGPSYEQYF
TRBJ1-4 TRBV6-1 . TRBD1 TGTGCCAGCAGAGAAAGACAGGGGGCTAGGGTCGGAAATGAAAAACTGTTTTTT CASRERQGARVGNEKLFF
TRBJ2-2 TRBV5-5 once TRBD1 TGTGCCAGCAGCTTTCTCCCGGGACAGGGGGCCGGGGAGCTGTTTTTT CASSFLPGQGAGELFF
TRBJ2-7 TRBV7-2 . TRBD1 TGTGCCAGCAGCGGGACAGGGGGCATCTACGAGCAGTACTTC CASSGTGGIYEQYF
TRBJ1-2 TRBV6-6 . . TGTGCCAGCAGTTACGCCCAATCAGGGGCCTATGGCTACACCTTC CASSYAQSGAYGYTF